Listed here are 20 T cell receptor beta chains from one sample, sequenced in a study of blood T cell repertoires in COVID-19. Sequencing was performed with immunoSEQ multiplex PCR; in TCRdb, only in-frame clones are kept and a portion is missing. Here the sample spans roughly 50,000 clones, approximately 88% being singletons. Sequencing was done on a sample of peripheral blood. Source of these receptors: a man aged 50-60 years with acute or convalescent COVID-19.

V is TRBV12-3 or TRBV12-4 and J is TRBJ2-7, with D unclear. Trimming shortened V by 5 bases and J by 4 bases, and 9 bases separated the two germline ends. The length of the CDR3 is 12 residues. This CDR3 reads CASSLERYEQYF. The CDR3 nucleotides are TGTGCCAGCAGTCTCGAGAGGTACGAGCAGTACTTC.

CDR3: CASSSLLLTGTGESEAFF. The CDR3 DNA reads as TGTGCCAGCAGCTCACTTCTCTTAACCGGGACAGGGGAGTCTGAAGCTTTCTTT. The genes are TRBV5-6 and TRBJ1-1, with 10 bases matching TRBD1. The V and J ends lost 3 bases and 6 bases, in that order; junction bases with no gene match: 17. The germline V gene encodes CDR1 SGHDT and CDR2 YYEEEE. This CDR3 has 18 residues.

The rearrangement uses TRBV19 and TRBJ2-7, with 7 positions matching TRBD1. Unmatched junction bases numbered 5, after V lost 4 bases and J lost 2 bases. CDR3 length equals 14 residues. The germline CDR1 and CDR2 sequences are LNHDA and SQIVND (reference sequence). CDR3 bases: TGTGCCAGTAGTAACCGGGACAGACCCTACGAGCAGTACTTC. Translated: CASSNRDRPYEQYF.

This clone came up once. V usage is TRBV6-5 and J usage is TRBJ1-1, with D perhaps TRBD1 (6 bases). From germline, CDR1 is MNHEY and CDR2 SVGAGI. Trimming shortened V by 7 bases and J by 0 bases, and 12 bases separated the two germline ends. This CDR3 has 14 residues. The CDR3 DNA reads as TGTGCCAGCACCAGCGGGGGCCTGAACACTGAAGCTTTCTTT. This gives the protein CASTSGGLNTEAFF.

This clone was counted a few times. V usage is TRBV5-6 and J usage is TRBJ2-3; D not resolved. The V gene lost 1 base and the J gene lost 3 bases, with 9 bases spanning the gap. CDR1 is SGHDT and CDR2 is YYEEEE in the germline V gene. CDR3 length: 14 amino acids. CDR3 nucleotides: TGTGCCAGCAGCTTGATTGATAGAACAGATACGCAGTATTTT. It translates to CASSLIDRTDTQYF.

The gene calls are TRBV5-8 and TRBJ1-5; 7 positions agree with TRBD1. There are 19 residues in the CDR3. Trimming took 6 bases from V and 0 from J; bases not matched to a gene: 18. From germline, CDR1 is SGHTS and CDR2 YDEGEE. The CDR3 here is CASTAREQGSHYSNQPQHF. The DNA of the CDR3 is TGTGCCAGCACGGCTCGTGAACAGGGGTCCCATTATAGCAATCAGCCCCAGCATTTT.

The gene calls are TRBV6-4 and TRBJ2-7; TRBD2 might be the D (6 bases). From germline, CDR1 is MRHNA and CDR2 SNTAGT. CDR3 length: 15 amino acids. Trimming cost V 1 base and J 3 bases, with 13 bases left between them. The CDR3 loop reads CASSDYTGDLYEQYF. CDR3 bases: TGTGCCAGCAGTGACTATACGGGGGACCTCTACGAGCAGTACTTC.

This CDR3 is CASSYLAGASTDTQYF. The CDR3 DNA is TGTGCCAGCAGTTACTTAGCGGGAGCATCCACAGATACGCAGTATTTT. The V call is TRBV6-6, the J call TRBJ2-3, with TRBD2 matching over 9 bases. The CDR3 runs to 16 residues. Losses at the gene ends were 1 base for V and 2 bases for J; bases not matched to a gene: 4. The germline V gene has CDR1 MNHNY and CDR2 SVGAGI (reference sequence).

The rearrangement links TRBV11-3 to TRBJ2-5, with 7 bases matching TRBD1. Per germline, CDR1 SGHNT and CDR2 YENEEA. The length of the CDR3 is 16 residues. J gave up 4 bases and V 1 base, and 9 bases lay outside the gene matches. The CDR3 region has the DNA TGTGCCAGCAGCTTAGGGGACAGAACCTCGATAGAGACCCAGTACTTC. Translation: CASSLGDRTSIETQYF.

The chain combines TRBV7-6 with TRBJ1-3; TRBD1 might be the D (5 bases). The germline V gene encodes CDR1 SGHVS and CDR2 FNYEAQ. The ends were cut back, 0 bases at V and 9 bases at J, with 15 bases in the middle. The CDR3 runs to 15 residues. CDR3 in amino acids: CASSLAGTAGGTIYF. The DNA of the CDR3 is TGTGCCAGCAGCTTAGCTGGGACGGCGGGGGGCACCATATATTTT.

The chain has TRBV10-1 and TRBJ2-1, with 13 bases aligning to TRBD2. CDR1 is WNHNN and CDR2 is SYGVQD in the germline V gene (reference sequence). The CDR3 covers 16 residues. V was pared by 4 bases and J by 0 bases, with 0 bases of the junction left unmatched. Written as DNA, the CDR3 is TGCGCCAGCAGTGGGACTAGCGGGAGCTCCTACAATGAGCAGTTCTTC. This gives the protein CASSGTSGSSYNEQFF.

The gene calls are TRBV19 and TRBJ2-7; maybe TRBD2 (6 bases). Germline CDR1 is LNHDA and CDR2 is SQIVND (reference sequence). CDR3 length: 15 residues. The ends were cut back, 7 bases at V and 0 bases at J, with 16 bases in the middle. CDR3 DNA: TGTGCCAGTACCCCATACGGGGGAAGCTCCTACGAGCAGTACTTC. Protein: CASTPYGGSSYEQYF.

The chain links TRBV6-6 to TRBJ2-7; D perhaps matches TRBD2 (5 bases). The CDR3 covers 16 residues. Trimming shortened V by 0 bases and J by 4 bases, and 16 bases separated the two germline ends. The germline V gene has CDR1 MNHNY and CDR2 SVGAGI (reference sequence). CDR3 protein: CASSYSRVSSGYEQYF. CDR3 sequence (DNA): TGTGCCAGCAGTTACTCGAGGGTGTCTAGTGGGTACGAGCAGTACTTC.

This rearrangement joins TRBV30 to TRBJ1-5, with D hard to call. The CDR3 covers 13 residues. Germline assignment: CDR1 GTSNPN and CDR2 SVGIG (reference sequence). V lost 0 bases, J lost 5 bases, and 8 bases lay in between. The CDR3 nucleotides are TGTGCCTGGAGTGTACGCTCGGATCAGCCCCAGCATTTT. This sequence encodes CAWSVRSDQPQHF.

The chain links TRBV15 to TRBJ2-3, with 7 nucleotides matching TRBD2. Losses at the gene ends were 5 bases for V and 4 bases for J; bases not matched to a gene: 12. Germline lookup yields CDR1 LNHNV and CDR2 YYDKDF (reference sequence). There are 16 residues in the CDR3. The chain's CDR3 is CATSEGRTSESDTQYF. The CDR3 DNA follows: TGTGCCACCAGCGAAGGGCGGACTAGTGAGTCAGATACGCAGTATTTT.

The J gene is TRBJ2-2, the V gene TRBV3-1 (or the pseudogene TRBV3-2); D is possibly TRBD1 (5 bases). CDR3 length: 13 amino acids. Trimming stripped 1 base from V and 5 bases from J, with 5 bases between. Germline CDR1 is LGHDT and CDR2 is YNNKEL (reference sequence). CDR3 residues: CASSQGTTGELFF. The CDR3 coding sequence is TGTGCCAGCAGCCAAGGGACAACCGGGGAGCTGTTTTTT.

The V and J genes are TRBV6-2 or TRBV6-3 and TRBJ1-1, with D maybe TRBD1 (5 bases). Trimming left V 0 bases short and J 5 bases short, with 13 bases between. Germline CDR1 and CDR2: MNHEY and SVGEGT. The CDR3 has 15 residues. CDR3 sequence (DNA): TGTGCCAGCAGTTACTCGGAGGGAAGGGGAACTGAAGCTTTCTTT. It encodes CASSYSEGRGTEAFF.

V usage is TRBV12-3 or TRBV12-4 and J usage is TRBJ2-2; 7 nucleotides agree with TRBD1. Trimming at V came to 5 bases and at J to 13 bases, leaving 7 bases not matched to a gene. The CDR3 extends over 12 amino acids. CDR3 DNA: TGTGCCAGCAGTCCGGAGACAGGGAGGCTGTTTTTT. Translation: CASSPETGRLFF.

The chain carries TRBV6-5 and TRBJ2-3; D is unresolved. The CDR3 loop spans 13 amino acids. Germline V CDR1 and CDR2: MNHEY, SVGAGI. The V end lost 7 bases, the J end lost 6 bases, and 14 bases lay between the germline ends. In DNA, the CDR3 is TGTGCCAGCATCTTGGGCCCCCTGGATACGCAGTATTTT. Amino acids: CASILGPLDTQYF.

The chain has TRBV6-5 and TRBJ1-2, with TRBD1 as a possible D gene (5 bases). Trimming removed 1 base from V and 1 base from J, with 10 bases in between. Germline CDR1 is MNHEY and CDR2 is SVGAGI. The CDR3 totals 15 residues. This CDR3 reads CASSYFGDSNYGYTF. The CDR3 DNA is TGTGCCAGCAGTTACTTTGGCGACAGTAACTATGGCTACACCTTC.